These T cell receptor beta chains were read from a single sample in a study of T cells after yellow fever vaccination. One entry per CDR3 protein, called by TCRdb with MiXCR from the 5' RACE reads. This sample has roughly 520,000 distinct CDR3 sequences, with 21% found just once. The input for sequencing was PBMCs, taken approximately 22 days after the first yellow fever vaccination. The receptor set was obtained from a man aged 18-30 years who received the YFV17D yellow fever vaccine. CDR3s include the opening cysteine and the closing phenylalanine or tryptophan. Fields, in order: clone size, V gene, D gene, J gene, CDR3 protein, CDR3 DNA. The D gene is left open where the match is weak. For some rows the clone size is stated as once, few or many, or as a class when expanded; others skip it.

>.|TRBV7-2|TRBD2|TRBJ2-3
CASSLLSTSGGWDTQYF
TGTGCCAGCAGCTTATTGTCCACTAGCGGGGGGTGGGATACGCAGTATTTT
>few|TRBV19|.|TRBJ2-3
CASSKGQDTDTQYF
TGTGCCAGTAGTAAGGGCCAGGACACAGATACGCAGTATTTT
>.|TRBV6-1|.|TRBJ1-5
CASSEVRLGQPQHF
TGTGCCAGCAGTGAAGTACGGCTTGGTCAGCCCCAGCATTTT
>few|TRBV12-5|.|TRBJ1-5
CASGLKPTVAKPQHF
TGTGCTAGTGGTTTGAAGCCGACAGTGGCAAAGCCCCAGCATTTT
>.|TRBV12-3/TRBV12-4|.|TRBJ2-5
CASSLIAWETQYF
TGTGCCAGCAGTTTAATCGCCTGGGAGACCCAGTACTTC
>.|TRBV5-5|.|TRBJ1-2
CASSFTGRGDYGYTF
TGTGCCAGCAGCTTCACGGGCAGGGGTGACTATGGCTACACCTTC
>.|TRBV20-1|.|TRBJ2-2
CSAPYLGAGSGELFF
TGCAGTGCTCCTTATTTGGGGGCCGGCTCCGGGGAGCTGTTTTTT
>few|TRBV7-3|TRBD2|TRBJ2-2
CASSLTSGSSHGELFF
TGTGCCAGCAGCTTGACTAGCGGGAGCTCCCACGGGGAGCTGTTTTTT
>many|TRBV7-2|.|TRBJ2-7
CASSLGPGSYEQYF
TGTGCCAGCAGCTTAGGTCCTGGATCCTACGAGCAGTACTTC
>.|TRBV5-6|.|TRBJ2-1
CASSHTNRDNEQFF
TGTGCCAGCAGCCATACTAACAGAGACAATGAGCAGTTCTTC
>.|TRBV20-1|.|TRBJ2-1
CSARDWGELSSYNEQFF
TGCAGTGCTCGGGACTGGGGAGAACTGAGCTCCTACAATGAGCAGTTCTTC
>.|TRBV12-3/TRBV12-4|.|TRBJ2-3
CASSLADLTDTQYF
TGTGCCAGCAGTTTAGCAGACCTCACAGATACGCAGTATTTT
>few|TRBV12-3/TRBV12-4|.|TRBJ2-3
CASSPREPDTQYF
TGTGCCAGCAGTCCCCGGGAGCCTGATACGCAGTATTTT
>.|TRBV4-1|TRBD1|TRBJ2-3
CASRNPVGTGRSTQYF
TGCGCCAGCAGGAACCCGGTTGGGACAGGTCGTTCTACGCAGTATTTT
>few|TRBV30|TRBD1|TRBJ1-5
CAWSEGQGASQPQHF
TGTGCCTGGAGTGAGGGACAGGGAGCGAGTCAGCCCCAGCATTTT
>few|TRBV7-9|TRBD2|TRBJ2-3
CASSSSSGPSTDTQYF
TGTGCCAGCAGCTCCTCTAGCGGGCCAAGCACAGATACGCAGTATTTT
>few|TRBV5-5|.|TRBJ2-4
CASSLELRALGKNIQYF
TGTGCCAGCAGCCTAGAATTACGGGCCCTTGGAAAAAACATTCAGTACTTC
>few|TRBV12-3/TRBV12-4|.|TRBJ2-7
CASSFWQGSRYEQYF
TGTGCCAGCAGTTTTTGGCAGGGCAGCCGCTACGAGCAGTACTTC
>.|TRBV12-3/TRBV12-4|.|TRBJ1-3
CASRQRRTAGNTIYF
TGTGCCAGCAGGCAGAGGCGGACGGCTGGAAACACCATATATTTT
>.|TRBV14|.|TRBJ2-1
CASSQVRGMVNEQFF
TGTGCCAGCAGCCAGGTCAGGGGTATGGTCAATGAGCAGTTCTTC
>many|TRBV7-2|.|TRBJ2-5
CASRPRDGWETQYF
TGTGCCAGCAGACCAAGGGACGGGTGGGAGACCCAGTACTTC
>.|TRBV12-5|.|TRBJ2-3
CASGPRYTDTQYF
TGTGCTAGTGGCCCTCGATACACAGATACGCAGTATTTT
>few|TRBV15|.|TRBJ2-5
CATSRDGLSWETQYF
TGTGCCACCAGCAGAGATGGGTTGAGTTGGGAGACCCAGTACTTC
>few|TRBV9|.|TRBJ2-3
CASSARREMTQYF
TGTGCCAGCAGCGCCCGCAGGGAAATGACGCAGTATTTT
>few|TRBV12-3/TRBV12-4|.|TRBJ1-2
CASSDGQHYGYTF
TGTGCCAGCAGCGACGGACAGCACTATGGCTACACCTTC
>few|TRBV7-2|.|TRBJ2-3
CASSQDVPPDTQYF
TGTGCCAGCAGCCAGGACGTACCGCCAGATACGCAGTATTTT
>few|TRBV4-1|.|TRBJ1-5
CASSQVVGSNQPQHF
TGCGCCAGCAGCCAAGTTGTGGGAAGCAATCAGCCCCAGCATTTT
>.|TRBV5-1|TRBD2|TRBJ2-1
CASSLAGIAGNEQFF
TGCGCCAGCAGCTTGGCTGGGATAGCGGGCAATGAGCAGTTCTTC
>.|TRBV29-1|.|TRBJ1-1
CSGRQQELAFF
TGCAGCGGACGACAGCAGGAACTCGCTTTCTTT
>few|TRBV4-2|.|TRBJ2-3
CASSQRWNSGTDTQYF
TGTGCCAGCAGCCAAAGGTGGAATAGCGGCACAGATACGCAGTATTTT
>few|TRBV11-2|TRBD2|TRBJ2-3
CASSGGLATDTQYF
TGTGCCAGCAGCGGCGGACTAGCAACAGATACGCAGTATTTT
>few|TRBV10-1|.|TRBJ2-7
CASSATGTYEQYF
TGCGCCAGCAGTGCTACAGGCACCTACGAGCAGTACTTC
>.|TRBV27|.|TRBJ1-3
CASSWGAGNTIYF
TGTGCCAGCAGTTGGGGGGCTGGAAACACCATATATTTT
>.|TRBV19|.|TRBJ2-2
CASSIPTADPNTGELFF
TGTGCCAGTAGTATACCGACAGCTGACCCGAACACCGGGGAGCTGTTTTTT
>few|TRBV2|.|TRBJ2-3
CASGLFSGGTDTQYF
TGTGCCAGCGGACTATTTAGTGGGGGCACAGATACGCAGTATTTT
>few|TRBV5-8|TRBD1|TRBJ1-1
CASSFRDRANTEAFF
TGTGCCAGCAGCTTCCGGGACAGGGCGAACACTGAAGCTTTCTTT
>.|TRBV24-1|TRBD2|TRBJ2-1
CATSDSSGGYYNEQFF
TGTGCCACCAGTGACTCTAGCGGGGGGTACTACAATGAGCAGTTCTTC
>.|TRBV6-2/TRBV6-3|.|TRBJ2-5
CASSYSTEETQYF
TGTGCCAGCAGTTACTCGACGGAGGAGACCCAGTACTTC
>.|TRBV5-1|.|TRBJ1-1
CASSSLDGNTEAFF
TGCGCCAGCAGCTCCCTGGACGGGAACACTGAAGCTTTCTTT
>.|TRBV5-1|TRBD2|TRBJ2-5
CASSEPGLAGRETQYF
TGCGCCAGCAGCGAGCCGGGACTAGCGGGGAGGGAGACCCAGTACTTC
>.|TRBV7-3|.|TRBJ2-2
CASSLRSGITGELFF
TGTGCCAGCAGCTTAAGGTCTGGGATCACCGGGGAGCTGTTTTTT